These 15 T cell receptor beta chains came from one sample sequenced in a study of shared clonotypes between healthy human individuals. The table came from immunoSEQ multiplex PCR; TCRdb's copy has only in-frame clones and leaves some out. The top ten hold around 0.13% of the sample, which has some 2,000,000 clones, 85% to 95% seen once. Sequencing was carried out using naive CD4+ T cells sorted from blood. As to subset: CD45RA+ positively selected. All receptors come from a man aged 18 to 29 in good health.

The chain joins TRBV27 to TRBJ1-4; 10 nucleotides line up with TRBD1. This CDR3 spans 15 amino acids. In germline, CDR1 is MNHEY, CDR2 SMNVEV (reference sequence). Trimming removed 5 bases from V and 8 bases from J; junction bases left unmatched: 8. The DNA for the CDR3 is TGTGCCAGCAGTCCCCTAGGGACAGGGGAAGAAAAACTGTTTTTT. It yields the protein CASSPLGTGEEKLFF.

This rearrangement joins TRBV7-2 to TRBJ1-5; D gene ambiguous. The CDR3 loop spans 14 amino acids. Per the germline V gene, CDR1 is SGHTA and CDR2 is FQGNSA. V was cut by 2 bases and J by 2 bases, with 7 bases left in between. CDR3 nucleotides: TGTGCCAGCAGCTTAATCGCAGGCAATCAGCCCCAGCATTTT. It translates to CASSLIAGNQPQHF.

The V and J genes are TRBV2 and TRBJ1-2, with D tentatively TRBD1 (5 bases). The ends were cut back, 8 bases at V and 5 bases at J, with 15 bases in the middle. The CDR3 length is 13 residues. Germline CDR1 is SNHLY and CDR2 is FYNNEI. The CDR3: CASVTEQVYGYTF. The DNA of the CDR3 is TGTGCCAGCGTTACCGAACAGGTATATGGCTACACCTTC.

The chain links TRBV11-3 to TRBJ2-1, with unresolved D. The germline V gene encodes CDR1 SGHNT and CDR2 YENEEA. The CDR3 is 18 residues long. V lost 0 bases to trimming and J lost 0 bases, with 15 bases between them. CDR3 sequence (DNA): TGTGCCAGCAGCTTAGATGGGCGGCGTCCGAGCTCCTACAATGAGCAGTTCTTC. Protein: CASSLDGRRPSSYNEQFF.

The chain employs TRBV7-8 and TRBJ2-5; 8 nucleotides align to TRBD1. The CDR3 is made up of 14 amino acids. Per the germline V gene, CDR1 is SGHVS and CDR2 is FQNEAQ. Trimming cost V 7 bases and J 5 bases; bases outside gene matches: 9. The CDR3 reads CASTNQGARETQYF. DNA for the CDR3: TGTGCCAGCACCAATCAGGGGGCGCGGGAGACCCAGTACTTC.

The V call is TRBV6-1, the J call TRBJ1-2; D perhaps matches TRBD1 (6 bases). This CDR3 region has 14 residues. Germline CDR1 is MNHNS and CDR2 is SASEGT. V was cut by 6 bases and J by 4 bases, with 15 bases left in between. DNA of the CDR3: TGTGCCAGCAGACAGGGTATAGGCCCCTATGGCTACACCTTC. It is translated as CASRQGIGPYGYTF.

The rearrangement uses TRBV10-3 and TRBJ1-3; 7 bases map to TRBD1. The junction had 11 bases not matched to a gene; V was cut back by 4 bases and J by 2 bases. Per the germline V gene, CDR1 is ENHRY and CDR2 is SYGVKD. The CDR3 runs to 17 residues. CDR3 protein: CAISAPGQLQPGNTIYF. CDR3 DNA: TGTGCCATCAGTGCCCCGGGACAGTTACAGCCTGGAAACACCATATATTTT.

As for this clone: Just one base apart from a much larger clone, this may be a read error. The DNA for the CDR3 is TGTGCCGGCAGCGAACAGGGGCAGGGAGAGCAGTACTTC. Amino acid sequence: CAGSEQGQGEQYF. The V call is TRBV11-2, the J call TRBJ2-7; 7 bases are a match to TRBD1. There are 13 residues in the CDR3. Germline CDR1 SGHAT, CDR2 FQNNGV.

The gene calls are TRBV11-2 and TRBJ1-5; TRBD1 might be the D (5 bases). This CDR3 contains 15 residues. The germline V gene encodes CDR1 SGHAT and CDR2 FQNNGV. Deletions cut 3 bases from V and 6 bases from J, with 15 bases between. The CDR3: CASSFSGRVFQPQHF. The CDR3 bases are TGTGCCAGCAGCTTTTCAGGGAGGGTCTTTCAGCCCCAGCATTTT.

The chain employs TRBV6-1 and TRBJ1-6, with no clear D. The germline V and J ends were trimmed by 1 base and 3 bases, with 7 bases remaining between them. Per germline, CDR1 MNHNS and CDR2 SASEGT. The CDR3 length is 15 residues. The CDR3 DNA sequence: TGTGCCAGCAGTGAAGGGTTCAACTATAATTCACCCCTCCACTTT. It codes for CASSEGFNYNSPLHF.

The V gene is TRBV30, the J gene TRBJ1-1, with 7 bases matching TRBD1. The ends lost 3 bases at V and 4 bases at J; junction bases unmatched: 5. The CDR3 contains 13 residues. Looked up from germline, CDR1 is GTSNPN and CDR2 is SVGIG (reference sequence). For the CDR3, the DNA is TGTGCCTGGAGAATTTCAGGGGGCACTGAAGCTTTCTTT. Its protein is CAWRISGGTEAFF.

This sequence joins TRBV9 and TRBJ1-1; no firm D call. The CDR3 spans 15 residues. Trimming stripped 0 bases from V and 0 bases from J, with 9 bases between. The germline V gene encodes CDR1 SGDLS and CDR2 YYNGEE. The CDR3: CASSVVMGMNTEAFF. For the CDR3, the DNA is TGTGCCAGCAGCGTAGTAATGGGCATGAACACTGAAGCTTTCTTT.

This clone has more than one count but fewer than ten. The V gene is TRBV18, the J gene TRBJ1-2; D uncertain. From germline, CDR1 is KGHSH and CDR2 LQKENI. V was cut by 0 bases and J by 5 bases, with 7 bases left in between. This CDR3 is built from 13 residues. CDR3 nucleotide sequence: TGTGCCAGCTCACCACCAGCGGCGTATGGCTACACCTTC. Protein sequence: CASSPPAAYGYTF.

V and J are TRBV6-1 and TRBJ2-7, with 9 bases aligning to TRBD1. The CDR3 is 14 amino acids. The V gene end was trimmed by 4 bases and the J gene end by 4 bases; junction bases not matched to a gene: 5. Germline CDR1 MNHNS, CDR2 SASEGT. The CDR3 is CASSVDRGWYEQYF. CDR3 in DNA: TGTGCCAGCAGTGTGGACAGGGGTTGGTACGAGCAGTACTTC.

The chain employs TRBV29-1 and TRBJ2-5; 7 bases line up with TRBD1. The V and J ends lost 6 bases and 7 bases, in that order; junction bases with no gene match: 11. Germline V gene lookup returns CDR1 SQVTM and CDR2 ANQGSEA. This CDR3 comprises 13 residues. The CDR3 region is CSVEQGSLRTQYF. In nucleotides, the CDR3 is TGCAGCGTAGAACAGGGGTCCCTTAGGACCCAGTACTTC.